The text below deals with one T cell receptor beta chain. This clonotype was detected many times. Its antigen remains unidentified. Within one base of it there is no much larger clone, and no base qualities were kept. The CDR3, from cysteine to phenylalanine, totals 15 residues. The DNA shown is the 45-base CDR3, in frame from base 1. V drops 3 bases and J drops 0 bases, leaving 12 bases in between. TCRbeta-specific cDNA was reverse-transcribed from 500 to 550 ng total RNA using a constant-region primer and ProtoScript II reverse transcriptase. Construction of the TCRbeta libraries relied on three nested rounds of multiplex PCR, following a slightly modified ARM-PCR procedure. Each of the first two PCR rounds ran for nine to eleven cycles and used multiplex TRBV1-TRBV30 forward primers together with a Cbeta reverse primer. A final 25-cycle PCR with Deep VentR polymerase added sample barcodes and Illumina adapters. Before sequencing, amplicons between 200 and 500 bp were purified from gel using a QIAquick gel extraction kit. An Illumina HiSeq 2500 was used to sequence the TCRbeta amplicons, generating 250-bp paired-end reads. The authors' analysis ran thus. Trimmomatic v0.33 was used to quality-trim the reads, and FLASH v1.2.11 was used to merge paired reads so that full CDR3 sequences could be recovered. V, D and J germline segments were assigned to the rearranged TCRbeta sequences using MiGEC v1.2.1b. Clonotype statistics, along with Shannon-Wiener diversity indices, were calculated using VDJtools v1.0.0. To cut down on sampling bias, every analysis after diversity analysis relied on just the 250 most abundant clonotypes from each sample. TCRdb passed the public sequencing reads through fastp at Q25 and MiXCR, retaining productive beta sequences. Each entry merges the rows of one CDR3 protein and shows their most common DNA and genes. TCRdb assigned the V and J calls; the authors' analysis was not used. In this sample the table shows some 320,000 distinct CDR3 sequences, over 55% of which occur a single time. 9% to 10% of the sample comes from the top ten.

This entry comes from a study of tumor-infiltrating lymphocytes in primary liver carcinoma (TCRdb year 2017). For the wider study: Roughly five patients with histopathologically diagnosed primary liver carcinoma underwent surgical resection in China between 2015 and 2016. The five patients, three men and two women aged 30 to 69 years, had hepatocellular carcinoma (four) or combined HCC and intrahepatic cholangiocarcinoma (one). A total of approximately 35 specimens from 5 patients, comprising about 25 tumor regions, 5 adjacent noncancerous liver tissues and 5 peripheral blood samples, were covered by TCRbeta repertoire sequencing. Roughly 3.65 to 8 million productive TCRbeta reads were obtained per sample, and no significant difference in read depth was found between tissue types. For each liver tumor, the study sampled five regions along with adjacent normal tissue and blood, and applied TCRbeta repertoire sequencing, expression microarrays and whole-exome sequencing. Repertoires from technical replicates were highly reproducible, with mean shared-clone rates approximately 0.88 and correlation coefficients above 0.95. Tumors of the five patients were stage T1-T3 N0M0 with maximum diameters of roughly 4 to 10 cm. General study outcomes and caveats: With just 4 or 5 patients in the study, the authors point out that the findings should be validated in a larger study. The top 250 clones made up a significantly larger repertoire fraction in tumors than in blood (p = 0.039). Pairs of tumor regions showed greater repertoire overlap (mean roughly 35%) than tumor-adjacent pairs (roughly 17%) or tumor-blood pairs (approximately 15%), which is consistent with antigen-driven expansion. Because only the TCR beta chain was sequenced and unpaired alpha chains were not captured, true repertoire diversity is likely underestimated. Bulk unsorted samples precluded comparing CD4+ and CD8+ T cell repertoires.

Blood RNA was extracted from unsorted whole blood with TRIzol reagent; germline DNA came from the DNeasy Blood & Tissue kit. Chronic HBV infection was present in the patients, and the patients were treatment-naive at sampling. Before surgery, approximately 4 milliliters of peripheral blood were collected into K2EDTA tubes. This TCR derives from a man aged 35-49 years with primary liver carcinoma and hepatitis B virus infection. Recombination joined TRBV12-3 or TRBV12-4 with TRBJ2-7; 5 matching bases give a weak D call of TRBD2. Sample: peripheral blood. The DNA is TGTGCCAGCAGTTTTTCAAGCGGTAGCTCCTACGAGCAGTACTTC. Translated, it reads CASSFSSGSSYEQYF.